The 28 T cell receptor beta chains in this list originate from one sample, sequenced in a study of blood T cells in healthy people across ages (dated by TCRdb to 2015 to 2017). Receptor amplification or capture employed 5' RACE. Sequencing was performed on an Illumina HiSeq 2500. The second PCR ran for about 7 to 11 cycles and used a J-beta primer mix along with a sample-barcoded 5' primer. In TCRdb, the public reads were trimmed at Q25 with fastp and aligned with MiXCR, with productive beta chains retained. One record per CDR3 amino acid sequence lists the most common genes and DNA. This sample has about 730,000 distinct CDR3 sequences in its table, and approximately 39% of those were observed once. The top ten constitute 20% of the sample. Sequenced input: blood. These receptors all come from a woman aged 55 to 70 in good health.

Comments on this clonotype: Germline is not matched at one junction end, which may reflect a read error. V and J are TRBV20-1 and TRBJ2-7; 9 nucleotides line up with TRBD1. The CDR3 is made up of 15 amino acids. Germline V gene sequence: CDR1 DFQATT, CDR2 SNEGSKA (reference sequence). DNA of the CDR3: TGCAGTACTAGAGACCCGGGACAGGGTCTCTACGAGCAGTACTTC. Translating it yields CSTRDPGQGLYEQYF.

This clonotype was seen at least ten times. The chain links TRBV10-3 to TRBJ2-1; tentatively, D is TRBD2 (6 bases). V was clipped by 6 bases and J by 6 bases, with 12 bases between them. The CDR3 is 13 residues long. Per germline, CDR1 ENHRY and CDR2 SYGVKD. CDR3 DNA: TGTGCCATCAGAGGAGGGCAATTCAATGAGCAGTTCTTC. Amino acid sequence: CAIRGGQFNEQFF.

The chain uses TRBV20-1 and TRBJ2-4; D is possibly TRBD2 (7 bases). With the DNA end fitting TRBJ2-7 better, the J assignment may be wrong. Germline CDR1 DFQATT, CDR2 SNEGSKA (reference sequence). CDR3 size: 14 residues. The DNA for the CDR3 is TGCAGTGCTAGCGCCGGCGAAGGGGGGGACGAGCAGTACTTC. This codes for CSASAGEGGDEQYF.

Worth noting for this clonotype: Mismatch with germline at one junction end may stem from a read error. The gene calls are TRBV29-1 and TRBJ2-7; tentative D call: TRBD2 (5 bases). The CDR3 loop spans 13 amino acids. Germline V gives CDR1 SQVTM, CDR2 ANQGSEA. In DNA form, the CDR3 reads TGCAGCGTTGTGGCGGGTAGCTCCTACGGGCAGTACTTC. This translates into CSVVAGSSYGQYF.

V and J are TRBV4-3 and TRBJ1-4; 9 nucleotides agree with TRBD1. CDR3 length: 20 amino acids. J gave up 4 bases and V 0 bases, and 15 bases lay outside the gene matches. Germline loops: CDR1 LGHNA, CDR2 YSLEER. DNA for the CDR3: TGCGCCAGCAGCCAAGATCCCCCACGGTACAGGGGGCGAATTAATGAAAAACTGTTTTTT. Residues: CASSQDPPRYRGRINEKLFF.

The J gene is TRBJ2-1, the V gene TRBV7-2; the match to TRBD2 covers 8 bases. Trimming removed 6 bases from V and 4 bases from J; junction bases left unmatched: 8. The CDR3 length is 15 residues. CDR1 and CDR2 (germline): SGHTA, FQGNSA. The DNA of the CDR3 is TGTGCCAGCAGTTTGGCAGCGGGGGATTACAATGAGCAGTTCTTC. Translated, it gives CASSLAAGDYNEQFF.

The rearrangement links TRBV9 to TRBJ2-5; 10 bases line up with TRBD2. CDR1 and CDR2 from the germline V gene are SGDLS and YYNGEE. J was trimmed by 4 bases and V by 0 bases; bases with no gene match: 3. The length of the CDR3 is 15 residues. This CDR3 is CASSVASGRAETQYF. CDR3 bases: TGTGCCAGCAGCGTAGCTAGCGGGAGAGCAGAGACCCAGTACTTC.

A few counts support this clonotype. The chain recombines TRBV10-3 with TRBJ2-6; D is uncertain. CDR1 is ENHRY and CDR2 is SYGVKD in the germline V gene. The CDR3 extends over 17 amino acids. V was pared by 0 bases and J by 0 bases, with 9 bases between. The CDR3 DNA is TGTGCCATCAGTGAGTCGGGTCCGGGCTCTGGGGCCAACGTCCTGACTTTC. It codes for CAISESGPGSGANVLTF.

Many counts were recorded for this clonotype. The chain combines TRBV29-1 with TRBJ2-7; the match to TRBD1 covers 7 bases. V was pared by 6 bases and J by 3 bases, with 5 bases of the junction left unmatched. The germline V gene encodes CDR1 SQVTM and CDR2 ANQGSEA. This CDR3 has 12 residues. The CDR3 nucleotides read TGCAGCGTAACAGGGGAGTTCTACGAGCAGTACTTC. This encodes CSVTGEFYEQYF.

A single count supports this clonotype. The DNA of the CDR3 is TGTGCCAGCAGTGAACAGACAGGGTGGGAGCTGTTTTTT. Its protein is CASSEQTGWELFF. The rearrangement joins TRBV25-1 to TRBJ2-2; 7 positions agree with TRBD1. The CDR3 contains 13 residues. Germline V gene lookup returns CDR1 MGHDK and CDR2 SYGVNS. V dropped 2 bases and J dropped 9; count of bases not matched to a gene: 3.

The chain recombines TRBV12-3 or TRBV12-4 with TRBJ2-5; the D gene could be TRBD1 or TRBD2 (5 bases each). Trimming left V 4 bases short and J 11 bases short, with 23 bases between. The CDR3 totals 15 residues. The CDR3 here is CASSSRRGYYNEQYF. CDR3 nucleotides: TGTGCCAGCAGTTCCCGACGGGGCTACTACAATGAGCAGTACTTC.

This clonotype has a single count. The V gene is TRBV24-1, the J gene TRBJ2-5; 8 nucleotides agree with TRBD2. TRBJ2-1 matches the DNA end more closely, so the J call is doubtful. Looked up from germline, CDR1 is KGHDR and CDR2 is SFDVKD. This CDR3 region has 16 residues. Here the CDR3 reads CATSDSDSGEGETQFF. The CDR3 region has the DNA TGTGCCACCAGTGATTCAGATAGCGGGGAGGGAGAGACCCAGTTCTTC.

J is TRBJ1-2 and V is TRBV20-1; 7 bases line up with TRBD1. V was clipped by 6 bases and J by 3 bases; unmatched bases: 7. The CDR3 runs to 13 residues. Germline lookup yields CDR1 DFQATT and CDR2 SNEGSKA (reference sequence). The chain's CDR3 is CSAPVGTDYGYTF. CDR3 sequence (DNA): TGCAGTGCCCCCGTGGGGACAGACTATGGCTACACCTTC.

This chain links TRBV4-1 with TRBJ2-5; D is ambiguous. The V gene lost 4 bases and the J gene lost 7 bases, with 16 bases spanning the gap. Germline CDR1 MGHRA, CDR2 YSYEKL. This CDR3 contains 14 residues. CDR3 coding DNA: TGCGCCAGCAGCCCGAACGAAGAAGTGAGGACCCAGTACTTC. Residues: CASSPNEEVRTQYF.

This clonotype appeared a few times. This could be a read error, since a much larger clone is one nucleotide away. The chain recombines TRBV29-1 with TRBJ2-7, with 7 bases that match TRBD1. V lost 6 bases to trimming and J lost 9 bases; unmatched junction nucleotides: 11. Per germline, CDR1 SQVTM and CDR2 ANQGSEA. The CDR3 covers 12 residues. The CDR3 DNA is TGCAGCGTCGGACAGGATAGTGGCGGGCAGTACTTC. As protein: CSVGQDSGGQYF.

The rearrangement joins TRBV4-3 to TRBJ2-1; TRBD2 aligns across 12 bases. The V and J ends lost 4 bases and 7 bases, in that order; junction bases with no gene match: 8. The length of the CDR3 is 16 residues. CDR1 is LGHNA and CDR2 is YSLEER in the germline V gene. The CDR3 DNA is TGCGCCAGCAGCCTCGGACTAGCGGGGCACCTTAATGAGCAGTTCTTC. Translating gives CASSLGLAGHLNEQFF.

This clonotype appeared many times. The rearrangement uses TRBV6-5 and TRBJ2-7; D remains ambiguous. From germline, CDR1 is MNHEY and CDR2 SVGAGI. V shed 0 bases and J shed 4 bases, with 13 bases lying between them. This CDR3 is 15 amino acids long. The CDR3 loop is CASSYSFTSPYEQYF. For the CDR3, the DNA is TGTGCCAGCAGTTACTCGTTCACCAGTCCTTACGAGCAGTACTTC.

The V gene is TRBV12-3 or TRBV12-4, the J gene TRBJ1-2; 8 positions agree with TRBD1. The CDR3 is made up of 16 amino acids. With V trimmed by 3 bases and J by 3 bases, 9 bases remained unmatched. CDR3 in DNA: TGTGCCAGCAGTTTGGGTCGCGGACAGGGTGACTATGGCTACACCTTC. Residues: CASSLGRGQGDYGYTF.

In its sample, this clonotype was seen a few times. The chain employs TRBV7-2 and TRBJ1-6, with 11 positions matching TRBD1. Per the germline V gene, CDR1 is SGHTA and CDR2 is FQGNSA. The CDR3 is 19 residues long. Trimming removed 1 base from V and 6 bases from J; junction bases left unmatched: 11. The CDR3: CASSLVYSGTGGTNSPLHF. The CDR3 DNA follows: TGTGCCAGCAGCTTAGTTTATTCGGGGACAGGGGGAACTAATTCACCCCTCCACTTT.

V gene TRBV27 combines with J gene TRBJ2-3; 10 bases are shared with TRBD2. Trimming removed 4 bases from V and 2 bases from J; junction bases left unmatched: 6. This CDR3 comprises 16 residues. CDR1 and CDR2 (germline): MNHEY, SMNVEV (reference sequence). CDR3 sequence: CASSSLAGDLTDTQYF. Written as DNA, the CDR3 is TGTGCCAGCAGTTCCCTAGCGGGGGACCTCACAGATACGCAGTATTTT.

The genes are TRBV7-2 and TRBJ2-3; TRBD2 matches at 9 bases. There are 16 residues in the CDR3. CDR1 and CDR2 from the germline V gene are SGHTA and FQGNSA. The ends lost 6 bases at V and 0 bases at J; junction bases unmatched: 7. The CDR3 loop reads CASRLPLAGSTDTQYF. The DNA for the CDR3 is TGTGCCAGCAGGTTGCCACTAGCGGGTAGCACAGATACGCAGTATTTT.

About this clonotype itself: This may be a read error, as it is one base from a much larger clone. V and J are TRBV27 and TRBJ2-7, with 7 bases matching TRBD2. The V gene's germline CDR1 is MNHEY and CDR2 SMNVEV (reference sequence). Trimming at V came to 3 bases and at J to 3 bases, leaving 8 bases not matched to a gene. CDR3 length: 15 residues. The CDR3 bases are TGTGCCAGCAGTTTTGAGGGCGGGAGTGTCTACGAGCAGTACTTC. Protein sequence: CASSFEGGSVYEQYF.

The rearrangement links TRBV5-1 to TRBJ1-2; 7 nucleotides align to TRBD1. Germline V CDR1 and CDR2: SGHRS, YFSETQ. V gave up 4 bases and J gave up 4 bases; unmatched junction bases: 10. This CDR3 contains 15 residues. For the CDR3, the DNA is TGCGCCAGCAGCCCAGCGACAGGGTTGAGCTATGGCTACACCTTC. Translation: CASSPATGLSYGYTF.

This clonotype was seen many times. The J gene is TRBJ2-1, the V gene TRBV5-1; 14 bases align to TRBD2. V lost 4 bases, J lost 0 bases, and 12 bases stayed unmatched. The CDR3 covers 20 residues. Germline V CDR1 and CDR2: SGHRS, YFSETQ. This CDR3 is CASSQGTSGSFYDSYNEQFF. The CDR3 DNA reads TGCGCCAGCAGCCAAGGGACTAGCGGGAGTTTTTACGACTCCTACAATGAGCAGTTCTTC.

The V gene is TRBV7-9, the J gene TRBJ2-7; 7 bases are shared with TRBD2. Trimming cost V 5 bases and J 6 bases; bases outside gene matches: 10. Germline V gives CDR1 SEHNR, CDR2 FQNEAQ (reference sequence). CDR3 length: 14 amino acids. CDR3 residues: CASSGSYGGGEQYF. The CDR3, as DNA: TGTGCCAGCAGCGGGAGCTACGGCGGGGGCGAGCAGTACTTC.

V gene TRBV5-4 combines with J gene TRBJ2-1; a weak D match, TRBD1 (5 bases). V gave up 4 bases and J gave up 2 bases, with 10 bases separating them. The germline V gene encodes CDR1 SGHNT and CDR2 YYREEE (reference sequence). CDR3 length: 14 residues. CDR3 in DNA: TGTGCCAGCAGCGCTCAAGGGGCCTACAATGAGCAGTTCTTC. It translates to CASSAQGAYNEQFF.

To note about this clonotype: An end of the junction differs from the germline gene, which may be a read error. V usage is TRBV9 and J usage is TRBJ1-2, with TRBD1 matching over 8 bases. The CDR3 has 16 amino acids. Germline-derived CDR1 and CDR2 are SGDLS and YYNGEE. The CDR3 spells CAGSPYGTGLSYGYTF. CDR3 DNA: TGTGCCGGCAGCCCTTATGGGACAGGCTTATCCTATGGCTACACCTTC. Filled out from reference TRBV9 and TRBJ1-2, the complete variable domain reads DSGVTQTPKHLITATGQRVTLRCSPRSGDLSVYWYQQSLDQGLQFLIQYYNGEERAKGNILERFSAQQFPDLHSELNLSSLELGDSALYFCAGSPYGTGLSYGYTFGSGTRLTVV.

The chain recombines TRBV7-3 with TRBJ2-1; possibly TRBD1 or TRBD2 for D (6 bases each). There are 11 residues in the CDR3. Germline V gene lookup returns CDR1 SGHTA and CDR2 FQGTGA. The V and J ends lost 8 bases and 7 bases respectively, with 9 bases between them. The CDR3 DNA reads TGTGCCAGCGGAGGGGGGAATGAGCAGTTCTTC. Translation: CASGGGNEQFF.